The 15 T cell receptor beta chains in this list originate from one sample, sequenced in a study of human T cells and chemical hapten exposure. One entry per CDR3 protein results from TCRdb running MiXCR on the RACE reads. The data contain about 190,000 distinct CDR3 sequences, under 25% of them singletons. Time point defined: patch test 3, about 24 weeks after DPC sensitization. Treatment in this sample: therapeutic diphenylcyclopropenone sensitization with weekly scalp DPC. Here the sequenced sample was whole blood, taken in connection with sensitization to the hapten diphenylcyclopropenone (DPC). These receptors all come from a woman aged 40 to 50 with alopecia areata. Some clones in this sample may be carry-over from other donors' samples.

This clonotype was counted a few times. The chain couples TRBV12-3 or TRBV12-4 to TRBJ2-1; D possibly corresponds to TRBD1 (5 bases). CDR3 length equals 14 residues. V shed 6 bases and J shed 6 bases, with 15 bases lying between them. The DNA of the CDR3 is TGTGCCAGCAGCCCACGGACAAGCAGCAATGAGCAGTTCTTC. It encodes CASSPRTSSNEQFF.

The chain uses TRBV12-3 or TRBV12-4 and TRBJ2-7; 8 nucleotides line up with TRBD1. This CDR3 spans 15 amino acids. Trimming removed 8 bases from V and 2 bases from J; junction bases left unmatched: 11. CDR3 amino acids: CASASPGGRTYEQYF. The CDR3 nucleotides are TGTGCCAGCGCCTCACCAGGGGGCAGAACCTACGAGCAGTACTTC.

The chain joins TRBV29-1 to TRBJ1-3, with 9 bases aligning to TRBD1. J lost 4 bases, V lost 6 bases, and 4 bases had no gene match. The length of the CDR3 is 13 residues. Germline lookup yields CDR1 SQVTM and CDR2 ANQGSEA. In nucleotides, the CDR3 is TGCAGCGTGCCGGGACAGGGAGGAAACACCATATATTTT. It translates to CSVPGQGGNTIYF.

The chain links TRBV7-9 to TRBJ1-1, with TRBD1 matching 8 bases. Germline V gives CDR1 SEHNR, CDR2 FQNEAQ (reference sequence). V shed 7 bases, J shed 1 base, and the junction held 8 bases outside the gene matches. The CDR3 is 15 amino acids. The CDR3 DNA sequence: TGTGCCAGCAAACCCGCTGGGACAGGGAACACTGAAGCTTTCTTT. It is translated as CASKPAGTGNTEAFF. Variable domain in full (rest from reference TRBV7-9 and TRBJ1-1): DTGVSQNPRHKITKRGQNVTFRCDPISEHNRLYWYRQTLGQGPEFLTYFQNEAQLEKSRLLSDRFSAERPKGSFSTLEIQRTEQGDSAMYLCASKPAGTGNTEAFFGQGTRLTVV.

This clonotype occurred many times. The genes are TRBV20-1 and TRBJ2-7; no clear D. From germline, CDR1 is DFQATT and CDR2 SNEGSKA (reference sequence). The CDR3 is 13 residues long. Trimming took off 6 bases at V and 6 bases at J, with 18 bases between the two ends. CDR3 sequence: CSAQSPDGFEQYF. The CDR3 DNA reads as TGCAGTGCCCAGAGCCCGGACGGTTTCGAGCAGTACTTC.

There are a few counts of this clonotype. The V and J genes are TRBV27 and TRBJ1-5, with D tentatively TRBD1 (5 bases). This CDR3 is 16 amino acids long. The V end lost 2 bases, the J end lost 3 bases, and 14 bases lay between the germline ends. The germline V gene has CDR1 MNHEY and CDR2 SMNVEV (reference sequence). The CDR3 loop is CASSLEGTGYNQPQHF. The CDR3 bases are TGTGCCAGCAGTTTAGAGGGGACGGGTTACAATCAGCCCCAGCATTTT.

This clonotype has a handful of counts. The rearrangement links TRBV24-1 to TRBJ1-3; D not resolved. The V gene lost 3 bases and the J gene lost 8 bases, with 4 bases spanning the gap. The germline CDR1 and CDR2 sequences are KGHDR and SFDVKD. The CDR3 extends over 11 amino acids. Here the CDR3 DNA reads TGTGCCACCAGTGATGGCTACACCATATATTTT. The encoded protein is CATSDGYTIYF.

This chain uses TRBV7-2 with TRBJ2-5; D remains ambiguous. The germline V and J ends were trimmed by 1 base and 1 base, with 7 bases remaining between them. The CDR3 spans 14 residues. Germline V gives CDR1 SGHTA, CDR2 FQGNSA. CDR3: CASSLDPGQETQYF. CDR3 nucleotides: TGTGCCAGCAGCTTAGATCCAGGCCAAGAGACCCAGTACTTC. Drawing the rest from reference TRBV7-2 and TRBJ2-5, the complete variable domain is GAGVSQSPSNKVTEKGKDVELRCDPISGHTALYWYRQSLGQGLEFLIYFQGNSAPDKSGLPSDRFSAERTGGSVSTLTIQRTQQEDSAVYLCASSLDPGQETQYFGPGTRLLVL.

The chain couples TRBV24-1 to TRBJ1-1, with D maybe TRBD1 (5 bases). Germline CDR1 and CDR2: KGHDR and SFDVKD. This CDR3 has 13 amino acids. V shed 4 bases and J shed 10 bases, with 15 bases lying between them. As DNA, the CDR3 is TGTGCCACCAGTGAGCCCGGGACCGAGGGAGCTTTCTTT. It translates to CATSEPGTEGAFF.

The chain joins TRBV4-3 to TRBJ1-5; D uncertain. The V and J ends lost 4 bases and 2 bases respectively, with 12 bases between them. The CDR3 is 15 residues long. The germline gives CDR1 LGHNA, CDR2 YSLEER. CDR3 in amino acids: CASSPRAVGNQPQHF. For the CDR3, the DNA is TGCGCCAGCAGCCCGAGGGCGGTGGGCAATCAGCCCCAGCATTTT.

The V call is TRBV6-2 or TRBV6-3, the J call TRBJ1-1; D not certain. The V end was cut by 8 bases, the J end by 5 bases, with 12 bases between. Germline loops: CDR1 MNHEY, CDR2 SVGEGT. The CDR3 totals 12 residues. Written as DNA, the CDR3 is TGTGCCAGCTCCAAATCGTGGACTGAAGCTTTCTTT. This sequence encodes CASSKSWTEAFF.

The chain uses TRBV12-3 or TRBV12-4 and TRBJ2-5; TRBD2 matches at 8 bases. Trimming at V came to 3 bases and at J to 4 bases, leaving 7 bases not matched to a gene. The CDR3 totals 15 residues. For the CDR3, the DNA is TGTGCCAGCAGTTTTAGCGGGATGACGTTAGAGACCCAGTACTTC. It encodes CASSFSGMTLETQYF.

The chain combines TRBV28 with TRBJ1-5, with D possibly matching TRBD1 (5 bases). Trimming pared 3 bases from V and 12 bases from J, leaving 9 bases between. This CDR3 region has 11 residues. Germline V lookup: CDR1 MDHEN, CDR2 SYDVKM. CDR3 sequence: CASSFRTHQHF. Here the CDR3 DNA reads TGTGCCAGCAGTTTTAGGACACACCAGCATTTT.

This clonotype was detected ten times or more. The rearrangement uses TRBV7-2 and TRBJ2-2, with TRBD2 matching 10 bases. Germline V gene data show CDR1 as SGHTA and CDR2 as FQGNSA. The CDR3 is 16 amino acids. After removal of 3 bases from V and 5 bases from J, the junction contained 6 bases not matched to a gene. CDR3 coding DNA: TGTGCCAGCAGCTTCTATAGTAGCGGGAGGACCGGGGAGCTGTTTTTT. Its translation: CASSFYSSGRTGELFF.

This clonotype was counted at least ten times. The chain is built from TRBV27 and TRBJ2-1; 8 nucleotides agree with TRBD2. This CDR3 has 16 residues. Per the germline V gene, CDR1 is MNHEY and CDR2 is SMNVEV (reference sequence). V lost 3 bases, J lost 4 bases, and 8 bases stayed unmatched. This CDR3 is CASSFRTSFTYNEQFF. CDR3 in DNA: TGTGCCAGCAGTTTCAGGACTAGCTTCACATACAATGAGCAGTTCTTC.